This T cell receptor (beta chain) comes out of a study of T-cell memory formation after mild COVID-19. About the study: TCR clustering was largely donor specific. Findings and caveats of the study: The finding that pre-infection memory included some responding clones suggested that cross-reactive memory joined. CD4+ bias marked clones expanding day 15 to 37, unlike balanced contracting clones.

TCRdb used MiXCR to reprocess the 5' RACE reads, holding one entry per CDR3 protein. The table includes about 130,000 distinct CDR3 sequences, 5% to 6.5% detected once. On this clonotype: Its antigen is not known.

The sample consisted of PBMCs or a T cell subset sorted from them (not recorded which). This sequence was found in an adult woman who had mild COVID-19 (a few samples of this study predate the infection). Cell type and time point are not known.

The CDR3 here is CASRGRQETQYF. The CDR3 DNA reads TGCGCCAGCAGGGGTCGGCAAGAGACCCAGTACTTC. The rearrangement links TRBV4-1 to TRBJ2-5; D call uncertain. CDR1 MGHRA and CDR2 YSYEKL come from the germline V gene. V lost 6 bases, J lost 2 bases, and 7 bases lay in between. The CDR3 spans 12 residues.